One sample yielded the 20 T cell receptor beta chains listed below, sequenced in a study of blood T cell repertoires in COVID-19. Assay: immunoSEQ multiplex PCR; the TCRdb copy retains only in-frame clones and omits some. Of 250,000 to 300,000 clones in the sample, approximately 88% were seen once. Sequencing input: peripheral blood. Receptor source: a woman in her 70s with COVID-19, enrolled during active disease.

This sequence joins TRBV30 and TRBJ1-5, with 8 bases that match TRBD1. There are 16 residues in the CDR3. The germline V gene encodes CDR1 GTSNPN and CDR2 SVGIG (reference sequence). V lost 0 bases to trimming and J lost 4 bases; unmatched junction nucleotides: 8. CDR3 nucleotide sequence: TGTGCCTGGAGTGTACAATCAGGGGGCATGAATCAGCCCCAGCATTTT. Translated: CAWSVQSGGMNQPQHF.

The rearrangement links TRBV28 to TRBJ2-1; 7 bases are a match to TRBD1. CDR1 and CDR2 from the germline V gene are MDHEN and SYDVKM. The CDR3 spans 13 residues. Trimming at V came to 6 bases and at J to 2 bases, leaving 1 base not matched to a gene. The CDR3 protein is CASRGQPYNEQFF. DNA of the CDR3: TGTGCCAGCAGGGGACAGCCCTACAATGAGCAGTTCTTC.

The J gene is TRBJ2-5, the V gene TRBV7-8; 10 bases map to TRBD2. Germline CDR1 reads SGHVS; CDR2 reads FQNEAQ. The CDR3 has 15 residues. Unmatched junction bases numbered 8, after V lost 5 bases and J lost 5 bases. The CDR3 spells CASSQSGRAVETQYF. The DNA for the CDR3 is TGTGCCAGCAGCCAAAGCGGGAGGGCTGTGGAGACCCAGTACTTC.

This rearrangement joins TRBV5-1 to TRBJ2-7, with 8 bases aligning to TRBD2. V shed 4 bases, J shed 1 base, and the junction held 4 bases outside the gene matches. The CDR3 covers 14 residues. Germline V gene sequence: CDR1 SGHRS, CDR2 YFSETQ. CDR3 nucleotides: TGCGCCAGCAGCCTGACTAGCGCTTCCTACGAGCAGTACTTC. Protein: CASSLTSASYEQYF. Together with reference TRBV5-1 and TRBJ2-7, the CDR3 gives the full variable domain: KAGVTQTPRYLIKTRGQQVTLSCSPISGHRSVSWYQQTPGQGLQFLFEYFSETQRNKGNFPGRFSGRQFSNSRSEMNVSTLELGDSALYLCASSLTSASYEQYFGPGTRLTVT.

The chain has TRBV30 and TRBJ1-5; tentatively, D is TRBD1 (6 bases). CDR1 and CDR2 from the germline V gene are GTSNPN and SVGIG (reference sequence). The CDR3 sequence is 14 residues long. V lost 1 base, J lost 2 bases, and 9 bases lay in between. In DNA, the CDR3 is TGTGCCTGGAGTGGGGGGGGCGGCAATCAGCCCCAGCATTTT. It is translated as CAWSGGGGNQPQHF.

The chain couples TRBV7-9 to TRBJ2-7, with 7 bases aligning to TRBD1. J lost 1 base, V lost 5 bases, and 8 bases had no gene match. This CDR3 is 15 amino acids long. Germline V lookup: CDR1 SEHNR, CDR2 FQNEAQ (reference sequence). The DNA of the CDR3 is TGTGCCAGCAGCCGTCTCGGGGACAGATCCTACGAGCAGTACTTC. Protein product: CASSRLGDRSYEQYF.

The gene calls are TRBV5-1 and TRBJ2-7; D may be TRBD2 (5 bases). This CDR3 spans 14 amino acids. The V and J ends lost 5 bases and 0 bases respectively, with 12 bases between them. Looked up from germline, CDR1 is SGHRS and CDR2 is YFSETQ. CDR3 sequence: CASRLGFNSYEQYF. CDR3 sequence (DNA): TGCGCCAGCAGACTAGGATTCAACTCCTACGAGCAGTACTTC.

J is TRBJ2-7 and V is TRBV5-4; D might be TRBD1 (5 bases). The CDR3 runs to 17 residues. With 2 bases removed from V and 0 bases from J, the gap between germline ends came to 18 bases. Germline lookup yields CDR1 SGHNT and CDR2 YYREEE (reference sequence). The CDR3 region has the DNA TGTGCCAGCAGCTTATCCGCCGCGACAGATTACTCCTACGAGCAGTACTTC. It encodes CASSLSAATDYSYEQYF.

This chain uses TRBV5-1 with TRBJ2-7, with TRBD2 matching over 12 bases. The J segment lost 5 bases and the V segment lost 4 bases, leaving 7 bases of the junction unmatched. The CDR3 is 15 amino acids. Germline CDR1 SGHRS, CDR2 YFSETQ. Here the CDR3 DNA reads TGCGCCAGCAGCCCTAGCGGGAGGGCCGTTGACGAGCAGTACTTC. This gives the protein CASSPSGRAVDEQYF.

The chain has TRBV18 and TRBJ1-1; tentatively, D is TRBD1 (6 bases). V was shortened by 5 bases and J by 5 bases, with 6 bases between the two germline ends. CDR3 size: 11 residues. CDR1 and CDR2 from the germline V gene are KGHSH and LQKENI. CDR3 loop: CASSTGTEAFF. Here the CDR3 DNA reads TGTGCCAGCTCAACAGGGACTGAAGCTTTCTTT.

This chain connects TRBV19 to TRBJ1-1; D may be TRBD1 (5 bases). The germline V and J ends were trimmed by 5 bases and 6 bases, with 13 bases remaining between them. CDR1 and CDR2 (germline): LNHDA, SQIVND (reference sequence). CDR3 length: 13 amino acids. The CDR3 spells CASSRQYAPEAFF. In nucleotides, the CDR3 is TGTGCCAGTAGTCGACAGTACGCGCCTGAAGCTTTCTTT.

V and J are TRBV14 and TRBJ2-1; 8 nucleotides align to TRBD2. The germline gives CDR1 SGHDN, CDR2 FVKESK. The CDR3 covers 17 residues. Trimming at V came to 0 bases and at J to 7 bases, leaving 11 bases not matched to a gene. The CDR3 reads CASSQERRASGGNEQFF. In DNA, the CDR3 is TGTGCCAGCAGCCAAGAGAGGCGGGCTTCGGGAGGGAATGAGCAGTTCTTC.

The rearrangement links TRBV15 to TRBJ1-5; D ambiguous. Trimming pared 2 bases from V and 6 bases from J, leaving 8 bases between. Germline V gene lookup returns CDR1 LNHNV and CDR2 YYDKDF (reference sequence). The CDR3 covers 13 residues. CDR3 sequence (DNA): TGTGCCACCAGCAGACTCGCGGGTCAGCCCCAGCATTTT. Residues: CATSRLAGQPQHF.

This chain connects TRBV4-2 to TRBJ2-1, with 7 nucleotides matching TRBD2. This CDR3 comprises 16 residues. Losses at the gene ends were 0 bases for V and 7 bases for J; bases not matched to a gene: 9. Germline V gene lookup returns CDR1 LGHNA and CDR2 YNFKEQ. CDR3 sequence reads: CASSQDLASGTNEQFF. CDR3 bases: TGTGCCAGCAGCCAAGATTTGGCTAGCGGTACTAATGAGCAGTTCTTC.

This chain joins TRBV4-1 and TRBJ2-5; 11 nucleotides align to TRBD2. CDR1 and CDR2 (germline): MGHRA, YSYEKL. V lost 3 bases, J lost 4 bases, and 7 bases stayed unmatched. This CDR3 has 16 residues. The chain's CDR3 is CASSHSPTSGRETQYF. Written as DNA, the CDR3 is TGCGCCAGCAGCCACAGTCCTACTAGCGGGAGAGAGACCCAGTACTTC.

This clone was recorded only once. The V and J genes are TRBV11-3 and TRBJ2-1, with TRBD1 matching over 7 bases. V lost 6 bases and J lost 6; bases outside the gene matches: 11. This CDR3 is 15 amino acids long. In germline, CDR1 is SGHNT, CDR2 YENEEA. The CDR3 bases are TGTGCCAGCAGTTCGAGGGGGACAGCCCGCAATGAGCAGTTCTTC. It is translated as CASSSRGTARNEQFF. Drawing the rest from reference TRBV11-3 and TRBJ2-1, the complete variable domain is EAGVVQSPRYKIIEKKQPVAFWCNPISGHNTLYWYLQNLGQGPELLIRYENEEAVDDSQLPKDRFSAERLKGVDSTLKIQPAELGDSAVYLCASSSRGTARNEQFFGPGTRLTVL.

J is TRBJ2-1 and V is TRBV5-1, with 9 bases fitting TRBD2. Germline trimming cut 3 bases from V and 0 bases from J; bases unmatched to any gene: 10. The CDR3 runs to 18 residues. The germline V gene encodes CDR1 SGHRS and CDR2 YFSETQ. CDR3 nucleotides: TGCGCCAGCAGCTCGGGAGGTAGCGGGAGACTCTCCTACAATGAGCAGTTCTTC. Translated, it gives CASSSGGSGRLSYNEQFF.

This chain uses TRBV5-6 with TRBJ1-4, with D possibly being TRBD1 (6 bases). The CDR3 contains 14 residues. Germline V gene data show CDR1 as SGHDT and CDR2 as YYEEEE. Between the trimmed V and J ends, which lost 4 bases and 4 bases, there was a span of 11 bases. The CDR3 protein is CASSIGQFNEKLFF. The CDR3 DNA follows: TGTGCCAGCAGCATCGGACAGTTTAATGAAAAACTGTTTTTT.

This rearrangement joins TRBV21-1 to TRBJ1-2; TRBD1 reflects the table's D call only, with no check against the DNA. TRBV21-1 is annotated as a pseudogene. This CDR3 has 11 residues. The CDR3 sequence is CASSKGYGYTF. The CDR3 DNA reads as TGTGCCAGCAGCAAGGGCTACGGCTACACCTTC.

V is TRBV30 and J is TRBJ1-2; D gene uncertain. This CDR3 is 13 amino acids long. CDR1 is GTSNPN and CDR2 is SVGIG in the germline V gene (reference sequence). Trimming stripped 3 bases from V and 8 bases from J, with 16 bases between. The CDR3 protein is CAWSAGSSGGYTF. The CDR3 nucleotides are TGTGCCTGGAGCGCAGGTTCCTCCGGCGGCTACACCTTC. The variable domain in full, completed from reference TRBV30 and TRBJ1-2, reads SQTIHQWPATLVQPVGSPLSLECTVEGTSNPNLYWYRQAAGRGLQLLFYSVGIGQISSEVPQNLSASRPQDRQFILSSKKLLLSDSGFYLCAWSAGSSGGYTFGSGTRLTVV.